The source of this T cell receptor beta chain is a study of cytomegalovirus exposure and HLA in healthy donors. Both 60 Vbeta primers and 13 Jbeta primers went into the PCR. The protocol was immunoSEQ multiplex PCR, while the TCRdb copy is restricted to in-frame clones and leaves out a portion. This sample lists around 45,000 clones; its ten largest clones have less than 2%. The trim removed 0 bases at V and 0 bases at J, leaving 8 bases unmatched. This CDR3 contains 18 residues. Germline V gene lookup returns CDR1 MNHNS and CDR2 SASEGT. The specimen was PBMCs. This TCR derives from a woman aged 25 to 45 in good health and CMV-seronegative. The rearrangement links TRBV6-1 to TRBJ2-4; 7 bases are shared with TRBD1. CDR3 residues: CASSEARVTGLAKNIQYF. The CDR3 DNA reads TGTGCCAGCAGTGAAGCGCGCGTGACAGGGCTAGCCAAAAACATTCAGTACTTC.